A selection of T cell receptor beta chains follows, all from one sample in a study of CD8 T cells in Susac syndrome. TCRdb ran MiXCR on the immunoSEQ multiplex PCR reads and lists one entry per CDR3 protein. The sample lists 250,000 to 300,000 distinct CDR3 sequences, approximately 85% occurring once. Sequencing input: CD8+ T cells from PBMCs. The origin of the receptors is a human donor with multiple sclerosis. Both conserved end residues are part of each CDR3.

>TRBV24-1
CATSPTNNNEQFF
>TRBV15
CATSRVVTGDQPQHF
>TRBV4-2
CASSRPTSGDTDTQYF
>TRBV7-2
CASSLGDIAYEQYF
>TRBV27
CASSPLGSHYSYSYEQYF
>TRBV6-1
CASGGGQGAWNTEAFF
>TRBV27
CASSWLMGQAYNEQFF
>TRBV6-6
CASSYLIRGVEGKLFF
>TRBV28
CASIPGGGRQPQHF
>TRBV6-2/TRBV6-3
CASSARLAGVSNTQYF
>TRBV27
CASSFSHSAIGQETQYF
>TRBV7-8
CASSSRPGPYEQYF
>TRBV6-2/TRBV6-3
CASSYVGQAWDYGYTF
>TRBV19
CASSPRISDTQYF
>TRBV10-3
CAITGESAEAFF
>TRBV7-9
CASSTSEALLSYEQYF
>TRBV6-1
CASNIRGPYYEQYF
>TRBV28
CASSPRDRSLNQPQHF
>TRBV30
CAWSRTETTEAFF
>TRBV30
CAWQGVRTDTQYF
>TRBV27
CASSPIGTGNPYSNQPQHF
>TRBV12-3/TRBV12-4
CASGGASGTYEQYF
>TRBV15
CATSSPRTSEDTQYF
>TRBV6-2/TRBV6-3
CASSSHEQGVGTEAFF
>TRBV15
CATSRDWGSSYEQYF
>TRBV4-3
CASSQTRLAGNNEQFF
>TRBV15
CATSSSGTGIYNEQFF
>TRBV19
CASIVDGDTEAFF
>TRBV30
CAWSDGVGNTIYF
>TRBV4-2
CASSSETFRAASYNEQFF
>TRBV6-1
CASSLAGAPNEQYF
>TRBV5-5
CASSSWIGVRAYTQYF
>TRBV28
CASSFPGGPNTGELFF
>TRBV27
CASSLSLIPNTEAFF
>TRBV4-3
CASSQGAGTKHEKLFF
>TRBV15
CATRGQGSYNEQFF
>TRBV29-1
CSVGTEYNEQFF
>TRBV28
CASSPTIDIPRGLGNTIYF
>TRBV3-1
CASSHLGAGRGEGQYF
>TRBV4-3
CASSPGGDRLSGANVLTF
>TRBV25-1
CASSEWGGGHEQFF
>TRBV19
CASTTGSGTPGELFF
>TRBV19
CASSIWQESSYEQYF
>TRBV27
CASSYQGVWYEQYF
>TRBV20-1
CSASYGSGYEQYF